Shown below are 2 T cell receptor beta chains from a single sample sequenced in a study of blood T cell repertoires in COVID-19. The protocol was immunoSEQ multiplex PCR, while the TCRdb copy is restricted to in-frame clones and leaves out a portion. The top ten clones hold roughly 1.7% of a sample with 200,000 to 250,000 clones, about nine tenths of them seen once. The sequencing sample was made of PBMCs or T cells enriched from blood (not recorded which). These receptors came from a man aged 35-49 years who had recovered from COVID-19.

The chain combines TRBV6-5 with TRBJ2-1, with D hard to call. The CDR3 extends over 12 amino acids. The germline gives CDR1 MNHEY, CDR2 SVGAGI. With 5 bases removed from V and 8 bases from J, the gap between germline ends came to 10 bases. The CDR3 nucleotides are TGTGCCAGCAGTCGGAGCCGGGATGAGCAGTTCTTC. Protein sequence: CASSRSRDEQFF.

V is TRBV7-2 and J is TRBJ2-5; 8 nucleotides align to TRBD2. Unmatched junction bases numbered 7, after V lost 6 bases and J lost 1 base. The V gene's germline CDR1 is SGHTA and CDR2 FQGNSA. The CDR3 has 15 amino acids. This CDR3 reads CASSILGTSQETQYF. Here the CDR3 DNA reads TGTGCCAGCAGTATACTCGGGACTAGCCAAGAGACCCAGTACTTC. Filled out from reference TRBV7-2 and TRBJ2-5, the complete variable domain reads GAGVSQSPSNKVTEKGKDVELRCDPISGHTALYWYRQSLGQGLEFLIYFQGNSAPDKSGLPSDRFSAERTGGSVSTLTIQRTQQEDSAVYLCASSILGTSQETQYFGPGTRLLVL.